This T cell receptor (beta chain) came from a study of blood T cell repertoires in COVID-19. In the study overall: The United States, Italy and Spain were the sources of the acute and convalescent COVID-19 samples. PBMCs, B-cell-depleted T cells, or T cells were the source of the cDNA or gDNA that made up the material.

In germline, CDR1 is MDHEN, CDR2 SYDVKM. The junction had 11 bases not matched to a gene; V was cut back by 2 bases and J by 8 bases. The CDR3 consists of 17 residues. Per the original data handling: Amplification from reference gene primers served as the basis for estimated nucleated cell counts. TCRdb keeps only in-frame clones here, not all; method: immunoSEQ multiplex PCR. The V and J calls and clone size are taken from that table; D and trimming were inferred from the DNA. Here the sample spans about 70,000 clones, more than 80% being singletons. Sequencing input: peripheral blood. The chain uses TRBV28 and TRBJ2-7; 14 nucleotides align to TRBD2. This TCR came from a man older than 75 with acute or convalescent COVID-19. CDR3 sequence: CASSLLGLAGDKGQQYF. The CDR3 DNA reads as TGTGCCAGCAGTTTACTGGGACTAGCGGGGGATAAGGGACAGCAGTACTTC.